This record concerns one T cell receptor beta chain sequence. Its antigen is unknown. These data come from a study of T cell responses to AZD1222 COVID-19 vaccine. Study as a whole: Second-dose timings of about 4 or about 12 weeks were pooled.

Whole-study findings and limits: Dominant CD4 TCR responses targeted spike regions 160-218 and 743-854.

CDR1 is SGDLS and CDR2 is YYNGEE in the germline V gene. Between the trimmed V and J ends, which lost 3 bases and 0 bases, there was a span of 6 bases. The length of the CDR3 is 13 residues. Using immunoSEQ multiplex PCR, the repertoire was profiled, and TCRdb retains in-frame clones only, with some absent. Among around 130,000 clones listed, about 86% were seen once. The source is an adult in good health. The chain employs TRBV9 and TRBJ1-1, with no clear D. The sample in question was peripheral blood, obtained on day 0 of AZD1222 vaccination. The CDR3 nucleotides are TGTGCCAGCAGCGAGGCGCTGAACACTGAAGCTTTCTTT. It yields the protein CASSEALNTEAFF.